Reported below is one T cell receptor beta chain. This clonotype turned up a few times. Its antigen is currently not known. No base quality information exists; no much larger clone differs at one position. TCR beta VDJ combination and CDR3 sequence profiling used genomic DNA as the template. An Illumina HiSeq 2000 was the platform used for TCR repertoire sequencing. As for how the authors treated the data: Repertoires were assessed using TRBV/TRBJ rearrangement plots, CDR3 size and DJ length profiles, and Simpson's diversity index. The most abundant DNA sequence in the deep sequencing data was defined as the immunodominant clone. CDR3 amino acid sequences were checked for sharing between subjects and were compared against published repertoires and the VDJdb database. TCRdb reran the public reads through fastp at Q25 and MiXCR, keeping productive beta chains. Rows merge per CDR3 protein into single entries with the most common DNA and genes. Here the V and J calls rest on TCRdb's processing, not on the authors' analysis. Here the sample has under 250,000 distinct CDR3 sequences; approximately 45% occur a single time. The ten largest clones capture 7.8% of the sample.

The germline V gene (reference sequence) specifies LNHDA as CDR1 and SQIVND as CDR2. Taken from cysteine to phenylalanine, the CDR3 has 14 residues. Of all the DNA, just the CDR3 is kept, 42 bases in frame from base 1. Trimming takes 3 bases from V and 4 bases from J, and the germline ends sit 10 bases apart. These data are taken from a study of CD8+CD57+ T cells in acquired aplastic anemia (dated by TCRdb to the late 2010s). Describing the broader study: On average, sorted CD4+ and CD8+ cells yielded around 3.1 ug of extracted DNA, with a range of about 0.19 to 30 ug. CD8+CD57+ expansion was defined as frequency above the mean frequency observed in healthy subjects.

Overall results and qualifications from the work: CD8+ Simpson's diversity did not differ significantly between patients and healthy controls (P=0.060). Approximately 31 CD8+ CDR3 sequences were found in both patients and controls but appeared to be highly expressed in patients and within the immunodominant clones of the patients.

Flow cytometry had shown CD8+CD57+ cell expansion in the patients selected for sequencing. Every patient had a diagnosis of severe acquired aplastic anemia based on International Study of Aplastic Anemia and Agranulocytosis and Camitta criteria. Patients had received no therapy at the time of blood sampling. In the study, sorted CD4+ and CD8+ blood T cells from patients with severe aplastic anemia and from healthy subjects underwent deep sequencing of TCR repertoires. Patients were enrolled under clinicaltrials.gov protocols 00001620, 01623167, 00001397, 00071045, 00081523 and 00961064 in the USA. Ficoll-Paque density gradient centrifugation was used to isolate peripheral blood mononuclear cells. Before DNA extraction, CD4+ and CD8+ T cells were sorted with FACS or magnetic beads.

This receptor was taken from a human donor with aplastic anemia. The source material was sorted CD4+, CD8+, or CD8+CD57+ T cells (not recorded which) from PBMCs. The rearranged chain carries TRBV19 and TRBJ2-1; TRBD2 might be the D gene, on 5 matching bases. The CDR3 region reads CASSILAQYNEQFF. The nucleotides read TGTGCCAGTAGTATTCTAGCCCAGTACAATGAGCAGTTCTTC.